The following is a T cell receptor (beta chain) sequence with its context. The antigen is not known. The record originates from a study of cytomegalovirus exposure and HLA in healthy donors. General observations from the study: Presence/absence analyses assumed roughly uniform sequencing depth across donors, which may not hold. Excluded: some indistinguishable V segments such as TRBV6-2 and TRBV6-3. Per a prior analysis, the majority of TCR beta V segments were productive roughly 90% or roughly 30% of the time. HLA alleles were associated with some 16,000 TCR beta sequences in a later analysis at 0.05 false discovery rate.

This CDR3 comprises 15 residues. The V gene lost 6 bases and the J gene lost 5 bases, with 19 bases spanning the gap. Germline-derived CDR1 and CDR2 are MNHEY and SVGAGI. Use of 60 Vbeta and 13 Jbeta primers characterized the PCR. This table comes from immunoSEQ multiplex PCR, and its TCRdb copy is limited to in-frame clones, with some not included. The top ten hold 1.5% to 1.9% of the sample, which has roughly 180,000 clones, roughly 87% seen once. The chain recombines TRBV6-5 with TRBJ1-2; the D gene is possibly TRBD1 (6 bases). Sequencing was carried out using PBMCs. The receptor was isolated from a man aged 40-50 years in good health and CMV-seronegative. The CDR3 protein is CASSSGGARSYGYTF. In DNA form, the CDR3 reads TGTGCCAGCAGCTCGGGGGGGGCTCGGAGTTATGGCTACACCTTC.